A selection of T cell receptor beta chains follows, all from one sample in a study of OX40 agonist ivuxolimab in advanced cancers. Profiled with immunoSEQ multiplex PCR; TCRdb holds only in-frame clones, not every one. Among roughly 76,000 clones listed, approximately 86% were seen once. The sequencing here drew on CD4+ or CD8+ T cells sorted from blood, taken in a trial of the OX40 agonist ivuxolimab. The origin of the receptors is an adult with an advanced solid tumor such as melanoma, head and neck, liver or kidney cancer. Both conserved end residues are part of each CDR3. Each record gives: J gene, V gene, CDR3 protein.

>TRBJ1-5|TRBV30
CAWSRTGWDWVGNQPQHF
>TRBJ2-3|TRBV5-3
CARSPRFGLAASPRGTDTQYF
>TRBJ2-2|TRBV6-6
CASSTRTQRTGELFF
>TRBJ2-4|TRBV19
CASSSGRDRGRVAKNIQYF
>TRBJ2-1|TRBV7-6
CASSLVIGFWNEQFF
>TRBJ2-2|TRBV29-1
CSVGGLAGVPGELFF
>TRBJ1-6|TRBV7-9
CASSSVNSPLHF
>TRBJ2-1|TRBV7-2
CASSFSPRVSYNEQFF
>TRBJ1-2|TRBV9
CASSGQGASYGYTF
>TRBJ1-5|TRBV11-1
CASSQGGGNQPQHF
>TRBJ2-6|TRBV19
CASTRTTGAELGRANVLTF
>TRBJ2-3|TRBV9
CASSVAAARGTDTQYF
>TRBJ1-5|TRBV6-9
CASSRQGEQQPQHF
>TRBJ1-5|TRBV10-1
CASSEFANGPQHF
>TRBJ1-4|TRBV11-2
CASTARANEKLFF
>TRBJ2-3|TRBV5-1
CASRPGTGNTDTQYF
>TRBJ2-1|TRBV7-9
CASSLLGQAYNEQFF
>TRBJ2-7|TRBV28
CASTEGPGASYEQYF
>TRBJ2-1|TRBV9
CASSELAGGLDEQFF
>TRBJ2-1|TRBV11-3
CASSRRGAYNEQFF
>TRBJ2-7|TRBV10-1
CATRPGTGPYEQYF
>TRBJ2-6|TRBV14
CASSPRTGPNVLTF
>TRBJ1-2|TRBV5-6
CASSLVGQLIYGYTF
>TRBJ2-5|TRBV19
CASSEGGQETQYF
>TRBJ1-5|TRBV10-2
CAGGDRNQPQHF